This TCR beta chain stems from a study of cytomegalovirus exposure and HLA in healthy donors. This clone appeared once. This CDR3 has 13 amino acids. The germline V and J ends were trimmed by 6 bases and 8 bases, with 16 bases remaining between them. The V gene's germline CDR1 is SNHLY and CDR2 FYNNEI. PCR amplification relied on 60 Vbeta primers (plus 13 Jbeta primers). TCRdb's table, derived via immunoSEQ multiplex PCR, lists solely in-frame clones and lacks some. Of 150,000 or so clones listed, roughly 80% are singletons. This receptor was identified in a male donor in good health and CMV-seropositive. The gene calls are TRBV2 and TRBJ1-2; the D gene is possibly TRBD1 (5 bases). Sequenced: PBMCs. CDR3 nucleotide sequence: TGTGCCAGCAGCGTCAGGGAAATACGGGGCTACACCTTC. Its translation is CASSVREIRGYTF.